The rows below give T cell receptor beta chains drawn from one sample of a study of blood T cell repertoires in COVID-19. Assay used: immunoSEQ multiplex PCR; TCRdb lists only in-frame clones, some missing. This table holds nearly 200,000 clones, about 89% found once. Material for sequencing was PBMCs or T cells enriched from blood (not recorded which). The receptors come from a young woman who had recovered from COVID-19. Both conserved end residues are part of each CDR3. The D gene is left open where the match is weak. Not all rows give a size; the values are once, few, many and, for expanded clones, a class.

J gene	CDR3 length	D gene	V gene	clone size	CDR3 protein	CDR3 DNA
TRBJ1-2	14	TRBD1	TRBV11-2	NA	CASSFQGAPYGYTF	TGTGCCAGCAGCTTCCAGGGGGCGCCCTATGGCTACACCTTC
TRBJ2-5	15	NA	TRBV3-1/TRBV3-2	once	CASSSRTGTGETQYF	TGTGCCAGCAGTTCTAGGACGGGCACGGGGGAGACCCAGTACTTC
TRBJ2-7	13	NA	TRBV10-1	few	CASSFGEGYEQYF	TGCGCCAGCAGCTTCGGCGAGGGCTACGAGCAGTACTTC
TRBJ1-5	17	TRBD1	TRBV7-9	NA	CASSLADREGSNQPQHF	TGTGCCAGCAGCCTCGCGGACAGGGAAGGGAGCAATCAGCCCCAGCATTTT
TRBJ1-2	13	NA	TRBV2	NA	CASSEKGVYGYTF	TGTGCCAGCAGTGAGAAGGGAGTCTATGGCTACACCTTC
TRBJ1-2	12	NA	TRBV28	NA	CASSQVTGGYTF	TGTGCCAGCAGCCAAGTTACCGGGGGCTACACCTTC
TRBJ2-3	15	NA	TRBV9	NA	CASSLQTQTTDTQYF	TGTGCCAGCAGCCTACAGACCCAGACAACAGATACGCAGTATTTT
TRBJ1-6	14	NA	TRBV6-5	few	CASRPTGNNSPLHF	TGTGCCAGCAGACCAACAGGGAATAATTCACCCCTCCACTTT
TRBJ2-5	16	TRBD1	TRBV5-1	NA	CASSAGQGLTWETQYF	TGCGCCAGCAGCGCCGGACAGGGCCTGACCTGGGAGACCCAGTACTTC
TRBJ2-1	14	NA	TRBV6-5	NA	CASSYSGGTGEQFF	TGTGCCAGCAGTTACTCGGGAGGAACGGGTGAGCAGTTCTTC
TRBJ1-5	15	NA	TRBV10-3	NA	CAISESYRSNQPQHF	TGTGCCATCAGTGAGTCATACAGAAGCAATCAGCCCCAGCATTTT
TRBJ1-2	16	NA	TRBV19	once	CASSINRFSANYGYTF	TGTGCCAGTAGTATAAACAGGTTCTCAGCTAACTATGGCTACACCTTC
TRBJ2-3	15	NA	TRBV5-1	NA	CASSLGSRGTDTQYF	TGCGCCAGCAGCTTGGGCTCCCGGGGCACAGATACGCAGTATTTT
TRBJ1-2	13	TRBD1	TRBV30	NA	CAWRETGSYGYTF	TGTGCCTGGAGAGAGACAGGGTCTTATGGCTACACCTTC
TRBJ1-6	15	TRBD1	TRBV30	NA	CAWTGGQVVNSPLHF	TGTGCCTGGACCGGGGGACAGGTTGTTAATTCACCCCTCCACTTT
TRBJ1-1	14	NA	TRBV7-9	NA	CASSLQALGTEAFF	TGTGCCAGCAGCTTGCAGGCGTTGGGCACTGAAGCTTTCTTT
TRBJ1-2	18	TRBD1	TRBV4-1	once	CASSPRGQGGPGDYGYTF	TGCGCCAGCAGCCCTCGTGGACAGGGGGGGCCGGGGGACTATGGCTACACCTTC
TRBJ1-5	15	TRBD1	TRBV5-1	NA	CASSLTGGSGQPQHF	TGCGCCAGCAGCTTGACAGGGGGCTCGGGGCAGCCCCAGCATTTT
TRBJ2-1	16	NA	TRBV5-1	NA	CASSETGQGPRQEQFF	TGCGCCAGCTCAGAGACAGGACAAGGCCCACGACAGGAGCAGTTCTTC
TRBJ2-3	16	TRBD2	TRBV6-1	NA	CASSEGLAGPTDTQYF	TGTGCCAGCAGTGAAGGGCTAGCGGGACCCACAGATACGCAGTATTTT
TRBJ1-3	16	TRBD1	TRBV12-5	NA	CASGLQTWDSGNTIYF	TGTGCTAGTGGTCTCCAAACATGGGACAGCGGAAACACCATATATTTT
TRBJ1-1	14	NA	TRBV19	NA	CASSNRRDVPEAFF	TGTGCCAGTAGTAATCGCCGGGATGTCCCTGAAGCTTTCTTT
TRBJ1-1	16	NA	TRBV5-5	few	CASSPALANSNTEAFF	TGTGCCAGCAGCCCTGCCCTTGCGAATTCGAACACTGAAGCTTTCTTT
TRBJ1-2	14	NA	TRBV19	NA	CASNDGQQVYGYTF	TGTGCCAGTAATGACGGACAGCAGGTCTATGGCTACACCTTC
TRBJ1-2	12	TRBD1	TRBV28	NA	CASQDRVYGYTF	TGTGCCAGCCAGGACAGGGTCTATGGCTACACCTTC
TRBJ2-3	19	TRBD2	TRBV2	NA	CASSETGSGGPGATDTQYF	TGTGCCAGCAGTGAGACGGGCAGCGGGGGGCCAGGGGCCACAGATACGCAGTATTTT
TRBJ2-5	13	NA	TRBV2	NA	CASSVDRKETQYF	TGTGCCAGCAGTGTGGACAGAAAAGAGACCCAGTACTTC
TRBJ1-1	13	NA	TRBV12-3/TRBV12-4	NA	CASSFSLNTEAFF	TGTGCCAGCAGTTTTTCCCTCAACACTGAAGCTTTCTTT
TRBJ2-1	12	NA	TRBV18	NA	CASSGQGHEQFF	TGTGCCAGCTCAGGCCAGGGTCATGAGCAGTTCTTC
TRBJ1-6	15	TRBD1	TRBV7-9	NA	CASSALGQGNSPLHF	TGTGCCAGCAGCGCTCTGGGACAGGGGAATTCACCCCTCCACTTT
TRBJ2-1	16	NA	TRBV28	NA	CASTLGGALAYNEQFF	TGTGCCAGCACACTGGGGGGGGCACTTGCCTACAATGAGCAGTTCTTC
TRBJ1-1	13	TRBD1	TRBV29-1	NA	CSVGTGTGTEAFF	TGCAGCGTTGGGACAGGGACAGGAACTGAAGCTTTCTTT
TRBJ2-5	12	NA	TRBV12-3/TRBV12-4	once	CASRGTGETQYF	TGTGCCAGCAGGGGGACTGGAGAGACCCAGTACTTC